The 25 T cell receptor beta chains below come from one sample, sequenced in a study of blood T cell repertoires in COVID-19. Assay used: immunoSEQ multiplex PCR; TCRdb lists only in-frame clones, some missing. The sample carries approximately 140,000 clones, roughly 90% recorded once. Sequenced input: peripheral blood. These receptors all stem from a woman in her fifties or sixties with active or convalescent COVID-19.

V usage is TRBV7-9 and J usage is TRBJ1-3; TRBD1 aligns across 7 bases. Germline CDR1 SEHNR, CDR2 FQNEAQ (reference sequence). V shed 5 bases, J shed 0 bases, and the junction held 7 bases outside the gene matches. The CDR3 is 16 amino acids. The CDR3 loop is CASSPTGTDSGNTIYF. The CDR3 nucleotides are TGTGCCAGCAGCCCTACCGGGACAGACTCTGGAAACACCATATATTTT.

The chain joins TRBV19 to TRBJ1-1; 7 bases are a match to TRBD1. This CDR3 is built from 14 residues. Trimming cost V 3 bases and J 4 bases; bases outside gene matches: 5. Per germline, CDR1 LNHDA and CDR2 SQIVND (reference sequence). The CDR3 DNA reads TGTGCCAGTAGTATCACAGGGGCCAGCACTGAAGCTTTCTTT. The encoded protein is CASSITGASTEAFF.

This chain connects TRBV5-1 to TRBJ1-4, with 8 nucleotides matching TRBD1. Germline assignment: CDR1 SGHRS and CDR2 YFSETQ. The CDR3 is 15 residues long. V gave up 1 base and J gave up 7 bases; unmatched junction bases: 6. CDR3 loop: CASSLLGQESEKLFF. As DNA, the CDR3 is TGCGCCAGCAGCTTGTTGGGACAGGAGAGTGAAAAACTGTTTTTT.

The chain combines TRBV18 with TRBJ1-5; D perhaps matches TRBD1 (5 bases). CDR1 is KGHSH, CDR2 LQKENI, per germline. V gave up 3 bases and J gave up 0 bases, with 12 bases separating them. There are 16 residues in the CDR3. CDR3 DNA sequence: TGTGCCAGCTCACCCGGGGGACCTTATAGCAATCAGCCCCAGCATTTT. Translation gives CASSPGGPYSNQPQHF.

This chain uses TRBV2 with TRBJ1-6; TRBD1 might be the D (5 bases). The CDR3 totals 17 residues. Between the trimmed V and J ends, which lost 3 bases and 0 bases, there was a span of 12 bases. Per germline, CDR1 SNHLY and CDR2 FYNNEI. Here the CDR3 DNA reads TGTGCCAGCAGTGAGGGGCAGAGGTTCTCCTATAATTCACCCCTCCACTTT. Translated: CASSEGQRFSYNSPLHF.

The V and J genes are TRBV10-3 and TRBJ1-1, with a weak D call TRBD1 (5 bases). Per the germline V gene, CDR1 is ENHRY and CDR2 is SYGVKD. The ends were cut back, 0 bases at V and 1 base at J, with 9 bases in the middle. The CDR3 extends over 15 amino acids. The CDR3 DNA sequence: TGTGCCATCAGTGAGTCACGGGGGACGAACACTGAAGCTTTCTTT. This encodes CAISESRGTNTEAFF.

This CDR3 is CASSPGGLVKYF. CDR3 nucleotide sequence: TGTGCCAGCAGCCCCGGCGGTCTCGTCAAGTACTTC. The V call is TRBV7-9, the J call TRBJ2-5; D unresolved. In germline, CDR1 is SEHNR, CDR2 FQNEAQ (reference sequence). Trimming cost V 5 bases and J 12 bases, with 16 bases left between them. CDR3 length: 12 residues.

This clone was observed a few times. The chain carries TRBV14 and TRBJ1-2, with D perhaps TRBD1 (5 bases). CDR3 length equals 14 residues. Germline V CDR1 and CDR2: SGHDN, FVKESK. Trimming took 1 base from V and 8 from J, leaving 14 bases between them. DNA of the CDR3: TGTGCCAGCAGCCAAGGGTTGGAAAGGGGCGGCTACACCTTC. It codes for CASSQGLERGGYTF.

V and J are TRBV18 and TRBJ1-1, with D possibly being TRBD1 (6 bases). CDR1 is KGHSH, CDR2 LQKENI, per germline. The V gene lost 2 bases and the J gene lost 5 bases, with 18 bases spanning the gap. The CDR3 has 16 residues. The DNA for the CDR3 is TGTGCCAGCTCACCATGGGGGCAGGGTTCAGGGACTGAAGCTTTCTTT. Its protein product is CASSPWGQGSGTEAFF. Combining the CDR3 with reference TRBV18 and TRBJ1-1 gives the whole variable domain NAGVMQNPRHLVRRRGQEARLRCSPMKGHSHVYWYRQLPEEGLKFMVYLQKENIIDESGMPKERFSAEFPKEGPSILRIQQVVRGDSAAYFCASSPWGQGSGTEAFFGQGTRLTVV.

This chain connects TRBV5-4 to TRBJ1-3; D possibly corresponds to TRBD1 (6 bases). CDR3 length equals 18 residues. Germline V CDR1 and CDR2: SGHNT, YYREEE (reference sequence). The V end was cut by 4 bases, the J end by 0 bases, with 20 bases between. CDR3 nucleotide sequence: TGTGCCAGCAGCCCAGCGCGACAGGACGGACTCTCTGGAAACACCATATATTTT. Protein sequence: CASSPARQDGLSGNTIYF. The complete variable domain, with remaining parts taken from reference TRBV5-4 and TRBJ1-3, reads ETGVTQSPTHLIKTRGQQVTLRCSSQSGHNTVSWYQQALGQGPQFIFQYYREEENGRGNFPPRFSGLQFPNYSSELNVNALELDDSALYLCASSPARQDGLSGNTIYFGEGSWLTVV.

The genes are TRBV4-3 and TRBJ1-2; possibly TRBD1 for D (5 bases). Trimming cost V 0 bases and J 3 bases, with 17 bases left between them. CDR3 length: 17 amino acids. CDR1 and CDR2 (germline): LGHNA, YSLEER. The chain's CDR3 is CASSQDSTDILDYGYTF. CDR3 DNA: TGCGCCAGCAGCCAAGATTCGACAGATATACTGGACTATGGCTACACCTTC.

Only a few counts were recorded for this clone. CDR3 amino acids: CASSDTGTDTGELFF. The CDR3 DNA reads as TGTGCCAGCTCGGATACCGGGACAGACACCGGGGAGCTGTTTTTT. This sequence joins TRBV18 and TRBJ2-2; the match to TRBD1 covers 7 bases. The germline V gene has CDR1 KGHSH and CDR2 LQKENI. The trim removed 6 bases at V and 3 bases at J, leaving 7 bases unmatched. CDR3 length: 15 residues.

V and J are TRBV2 and TRBJ1-5, with 8 bases fitting TRBD1. In germline, CDR1 is SNHLY, CDR2 FYNNEI. The CDR3 length is 13 residues. Germline trimming cut 8 bases from V and 5 bases from J; bases unmatched to any gene: 5. CDR3 residues: CASVQGEDQPQHF. The CDR3, as DNA: TGTGCCAGCGTACAGGGGGAGGATCAGCCCCAGCATTTT.

The chain recombines TRBV5-1 with TRBJ2-5; TRBD1 agrees at 7 bases. With 3 bases clipped from V and 5 bases from J, the junction kept 10 bases outside the gene matches. The CDR3 sequence is 15 residues long. CDR1 and CDR2 from the germline V gene are SGHRS and YFSETQ. CDR3 region: CASSSRDSREETQYF. The CDR3 DNA sequence: TGCGCCAGCAGCTCCCGGGACAGCAGGGAGGAGACCCAGTACTTC.

By share, this clone counts as large. This chain joins TRBV19 and TRBJ2-7; D perhaps matches TRBD1 (5 bases). CDR1 LNHDA and CDR2 SQIVND come from the germline V gene (reference sequence). The germline V and J ends were trimmed by 3 bases and 4 bases, with 13 bases remaining between them. The CDR3 totals 14 residues. For the CDR3, the DNA is TGTGCCAGTAGTATGGGCAGGGAAGAGTACGAGCAGTACTTC. It is translated as CASSMGREEYEQYF.

The genes are TRBV19 and TRBJ2-7; D uncertain. V lost 6 bases to trimming and J lost 3 bases, with 18 bases between them. CDR3 length: 15 residues. From germline, CDR1 is LNHDA and CDR2 SQIVND (reference sequence). DNA of the CDR3: TGTGCCAGTAGGCGAGGAATTGCCCTCTTCTACGAGCAGTACTTC. Residues: CASRRGIALFYEQYF.

This clone has only a few counts. The chain links TRBV19 to TRBJ1-2; perhaps TRBD1 as D (6 bases). The germline CDR1 and CDR2 sequences are LNHDA and SQIVND (reference sequence). This CDR3 spans 14 amino acids. Trimming took 7 bases from V and 4 from J, leaving 16 bases between them. This CDR3 reads CASNNIGGSYGYTF. The CDR3 DNA follows: TGTGCCAGTAATAATATTGGGGGCTCCTATGGCTACACCTTC. The complete variable domain, with remaining parts taken from reference TRBV19 and TRBJ1-2, reads DGGITQSPKYLFRKEGQNVTLSCEQNLNHDAMYWYRQDPGQGLRLIYYSQIVNDFQKGDIAEGYSVSREKKESFPLTVTSAQKNPTAFYLCASNNIGGSYGYTFGSGTRLTVV.

CDR3 loop: CASSLMWGGQETQYF. DNA for the CDR3: TGTGCCAGCAGCTTAATGTGGGGGGGCCAAGAGACCCAGTACTTC. The chain couples TRBV7-3 to TRBJ2-5; 7 positions agree with TRBD2. This CDR3 is 15 amino acids long. The germline V gene encodes CDR1 SGHTA and CDR2 FQGTGA. V lost 1 base and J lost 1; bases outside the gene matches: 3. Looking up the rest from reference TRBV7-3 and TRBJ2-5 gives the full variable domain: GAGVSQTPSNKVTEKGKYVELRCDPISGHTALYWYRQSLGQGPEFLIYFQGTGAADDSGLPNDRFFAVRPEGSVSTLKIQRTERGDSAVYLCASSLMWGGQETQYFGPGTRLLVL.

This rearrangement joins TRBV5-4 to TRBJ1-1, with a tentative D call TRBD1 (6 bases). V lost 5 bases and J 7 bases, leaving 12 bases between the germline ends. Germline CDR1 and CDR2: SGHNT and YYREEE (reference sequence). The CDR3 spans 12 residues. Here the CDR3 reads CASSRTGLEAFF. In nucleotides, the CDR3 is TGTGCCAGCAGTAGAACAGGGCTTGAAGCTTTCTTT.

V and J are TRBV6-2 or TRBV6-3 and TRBJ1-2, with a tentative D call TRBD1 (6 bases). CDR3 length: 14 residues. Looked up from germline, CDR1 is MNHEY and CDR2 is SVGEGT. Trimming took 1 base from V and 8 from J, leaving 14 bases between them. The CDR3 nucleotides read TGTGCCAGCAGTTACTTCGAGGACAGTAAGGGCTACACCTTC. Its translation is CASSYFEDSKGYTF.

In its sample, this clone was seen once. The rearrangement uses TRBV11-2 and TRBJ2-7, with 7 bases aligning to TRBD1. This CDR3 region has 15 residues. CDR1 is SGHAT and CDR2 is FQNNGV in the germline V gene. V shed 5 bases, J shed 1 base, and the junction held 8 bases outside the gene matches. CDR3 coding DNA: TGTGCCAGCAGCCAAGAGACAGGGTCTTCCTACGAGCAGTACTTC. Translating it yields CASSQETGSSYEQYF.

This chain connects TRBV19 to TRBJ1-3; 8 bases fit TRBD1. Looked up from germline, CDR1 is LNHDA and CDR2 is SQIVND (reference sequence). J lost 1 base, V lost 3 bases, and 8 bases had no gene match. The CDR3 runs to 17 residues. In DNA form, the CDR3 reads TGTGCCAGTAGTATTCGAAGGGACAGGCGATCTGGAAACACCATATATTTT. It specifies CASSIRRDRRSGNTIYF.

The chain uses TRBV7-2 and TRBJ2-1; the D gene is possibly TRBD2 (6 bases). From germline, CDR1 is SGHTA and CDR2 FQGNSA. Trimming took off 0 bases at V and 9 bases at J, with 9 bases between the two ends. The CDR3 covers 13 residues. CDR3 region: CASSLASGGEQFF. The CDR3 nucleotides are TGTGCCAGCAGCTTAGCTAGCGGTGGTGAGCAGTTCTTC.

The chain is built from TRBV13 and TRBJ1-6; TRBD1 is a possible D gene (5 bases). Trimming left V 6 bases short and J 7 bases short, with 13 bases between. The CDR3 contains 14 residues. Germline CDR1 PRHDT, CDR2 FYEKMQ (reference sequence). DNA of the CDR3: TGTGCCAGCAGACAAATCGGGGGGAATTCACCCCTCCACTTT. It yields the protein CASRQIGGNSPLHF.

This clone was recorded once. CDR3 nucleotide sequence: TGTGCCAGCAGCGTAGACAGCCCTTCCTCTGGAAACACCATATATTTT. Encoded protein: CASSVDSPSSGNTIYF. This chain links TRBV7-2 with TRBJ1-3; weak D call: TRBD1 (5 bases). Germline V gene data show CDR1 as SGHTA and CDR2 as FQGNSA. CDR3 length: 16 amino acids. V gave up 5 bases and J gave up 0 bases, with 14 bases separating them.